This section outlines one T cell receptor (beta chain) sequence together with its context. Its antigen is unknown. The primer mix had 60 Vbeta and 13 Jbeta primers. The table came from immunoSEQ multiplex PCR; TCRdb's copy has only in-frame clones and leaves some out. Seen here are some 38,000 clones, about 70% observed once, and the top ten hold around 3.9%. This entry comes from a study of cytomegalovirus exposure and HLA in healthy donors. Across the study: Early on, a data release was issued that held tens of millions of unique TCRs from HLA-typed donors.

CDR3 length: 18 residues. The junction had 8 bases not matched to a gene; V was cut back by 1 base and J by 0 bases. Germline lookup yields CDR1 SNHLY and CDR2 FYNNEI. Study results and caveats: With DRB1 most and HLA-C fewest, TCR association rates differed between HLA loci in a later analysis. TCR beta V- and J-gene trimming, according to a later analysis, was linked to a missense DCLRE1C variant. Presence/absence comparisons presumed near-even sequencing depth among donors.

The chain uses TRBV2 and TRBJ2-1, with 8 bases identical to TRBD2. The source of this sequence is a man aged 40-49 years in good health and CMV-seronegative. What was sequenced was PBMCs. CDR3 sequence (DNA): TGTGCCAGCAGTGAAGTCGCGGGGGGTACATCCTCCTACAATGAGCAGTTCTTC. Encoded protein: CASSEVAGGTSSYNEQFF.